This T cell receptor (beta chain) was sequenced for a study of blood T cell repertoires in COVID-19. Across the whole study: The United States, Italy and Spain provided the acute and convalescent COVID-19 samples. In each case, the material was cDNA or gDNA derived from T cells, B-cell-depleted T cells, or PBMCs.

Per the study methods: Estimates of nucleated cell counts were drawn from the amplification of reference gene primers. Sequencing was performed with immunoSEQ multiplex PCR; in TCRdb, only in-frame clones are kept and a portion is missing. D and trimming were read from the DNA, whereas the V and J calls and clone size are those reported in that table. The table lists around 100,000 clones, 75% to 90% of them singletons. V gave up 10 bases and J gave up 0 bases, with 10 bases separating them. This CDR3 is built from 13 residues. Germline-derived CDR1 and CDR2 are LGHNT and FRNRAP. The receptor's source is an elderly man with acute or convalescent COVID-19. The sequencing input was peripheral blood. The chain couples TRBV12-5 to TRBJ2-1; D is undetermined. The CDR3 is CATSLSSYNEQFF. In DNA, the CDR3 is TGTGCTACCTCACTGAGCTCCTACAATGAGCAGTTCTTC.